This TCR beta chain was captured in a study of response to subunit inactivated influenza vaccine. MiXCR, run by TCRdb on the RT-PCR reads, gives a single entry per CDR3 protein. In the table there are hundreds of thousands of distinct CDR3 sequences, 18% of which are singletons. This clonotype has at least ten counts. V lost 4 bases to trimming and J lost 0 bases, with 8 bases between them. CDR1 is SGHRS and CDR2 is YFSETQ in the germline V gene. This CDR3 comprises 15 residues. This TCR derives from a man aged 50 to 59 who received an inactivated influenza vaccine. The chain carries TRBV5-1 and TRBJ2-6; weak D call: TRBD2 (5 bases). The sample here was PBMCs from blood, taken 5 to 6 days after vaccination. In DNA form, the CDR3 reads TGCGCCAGCAGCCAAGGGAGCTCTGGGGCCAACGTCCTGACTTTC. Translated: CASSQGSSGANVLTF.